The next 28 T cell receptor beta chains were all read from a single sample in a study of OX40 agonist ivuxolimab in advanced cancers. The protocol was immunoSEQ multiplex PCR, while the TCRdb copy is restricted to in-frame clones and leaves out a portion. The table shows about 77,000 clones, with around four fifths occurring only once. The specimen comprised CD4+ or CD8+ T cells sorted from blood, sampled in a trial of the OX40 agonist ivuxolimab. The receptor source for this set is an adult with an advanced solid tumor such as melanoma, head and neck, liver or kidney cancer.

V and J are TRBV5-1 and TRBJ2-5; 11 positions agree with TRBD1. J lost 5 bases, V lost 3 bases, and 6 bases had no gene match. This CDR3 has 15 residues. Germline loops: CDR1 SGHRS, CDR2 YFSETQ. The DNA for the CDR3 is TGCGCCAGCAGCTCAGGGACAGGGGGTCGGGAGACCCAGTACTTC. Translated, it gives CASSSGTGGRETQYF.

This clone was found once. The chain couples TRBV4-2 to TRBJ2-7; 14 bases are shared with TRBD2. The CDR3 totals 17 residues. The J segment lost 3 bases and the V segment lost 0 bases, leaving 4 bases of the junction unmatched. CDR1 is LGHNA, CDR2 YNFKEQ, per germline. In DNA form, the CDR3 reads TGTGCCAGCAGCCAAGAAGGGACTAGCGGGAGAGTCTACGAGCAGTACTTC. It encodes CASSQEGTSGRVYEQYF.

This chain connects TRBV18 to TRBJ1-3; no clear D gene. This CDR3 spans 16 amino acids. Deletions cut 3 bases from V and 0 bases from J, with 12 bases between. Germline-derived CDR1 and CDR2 are KGHSH and LQKENI. Here the CDR3 DNA reads TGTGCCAGCTCACCTGCACAGCTAAGCTCTGGAAACACCATATATTTT. Encoded protein: CASSPAQLSSGNTIYF.

The chain employs TRBV5-1 and TRBJ2-2; no definite D call. The CDR3 is 18 residues long. CDR1 and CDR2 (germline): SGHRS, YFSETQ. V lost 0 bases and J 4 bases, leaving 19 bases between the germline ends. The CDR3: CASSLVGFPLPPTGELFF. The CDR3 DNA follows: TGCGCCAGCAGCTTGGTCGGGTTCCCCTTACCCCCCACCGGGGAGCTGTTTTTT.

V is TRBV19 and J is TRBJ1-5; possibly TRBD1 for D (6 bases). Trimming cost V 2 bases and J 0 bases, with 8 bases left between them. CDR3 length: 15 amino acids. The germline V gene has CDR1 LNHDA and CDR2 SQIVND (reference sequence). CDR3 in amino acids: CASSIRGDSNQPQHF. In DNA form, the CDR3 reads TGTGCCAGTAGTATAAGGGGGGATAGCAATCAGCCCCAGCATTTT. Full variable domain (rest looked up from reference TRBV19 and TRBJ1-5): DGGITQSPKYLFRKEGQNVTLSCEQNLNHDAMYWYRQDPGQGLRLIYYSQIVNDFQKGDIAEGYSVSREKKESFPLTVTSAQKNPTAFYLCASSIRGDSNQPQHFGDGTRLSIL.

The V and J genes are TRBV29-1 and TRBJ2-6; the D is unclear. This CDR3 comprises 12 residues. In germline, CDR1 is SQVTM, CDR2 ANQGSEA. The germline V and J ends were trimmed by 2 bases and 1 base, with 0 bases remaining between them. DNA for the CDR3: TGCAGCGTTGAATCTGGGGCCAACGTCCTGACTTTC. Residues: CSVESGANVLTF. The whole variable domain, filled in from reference TRBV29-1 and TRBJ2-6, reads SAVISQKPSRDICQRGTSLTIQCQVDSQVTMMFWYRQQPGQSLTLIATANQGSEATYESGFVIDKFPISRPNLTFSTLTVSNMSPEDSSIYLCSVESGANVLTFGAGSRLTVL.

This clone was recorded once. This chain joins TRBV5-8 and TRBJ2-3; 8 positions match TRBD1. Trimming at V came to 0 bases and at J to 4 bases, leaving 4 bases not matched to a gene. Germline V CDR1 and CDR2: SGHTS, YDEGEE. The CDR3 extends over 15 amino acids. CDR3 nucleotide sequence: TGTGCCAGCAGCTTGGGGACAGGGTTTGCAGATACGCAGTATTTT. This encodes CASSLGTGFADTQYF.

The V and J genes are TRBV2 and TRBJ1-1, with D unresolved. CDR3 length equals 16 residues. The germline CDR1 and CDR2 sequences are SNHLY and FYNNEI. The V end lost 7 bases, the J end lost 2 bases, and 20 bases lay between the germline ends. The DNA of the CDR3 is TGTGCCAGCACCCCTAATCTGGGCAGGACTAACACTGAAGCTTTCTTT. Encoded protein: CASTPNLGRTNTEAFF.

The J gene is TRBJ2-1, the V gene TRBV5-1; maybe TRBD2 (5 bases). Germline CDR1 SGHRS, CDR2 YFSETQ. The CDR3 covers 17 residues. With 4 bases removed from V and 7 bases from J, the gap between germline ends came to 24 bases. CDR3 coding DNA: TGCGCCAGCAGCCGTACCGTCTCTGGGCATGAGGGTAATGAGCAGTTCTTC. Translated: CASSRTVSGHEGNEQFF.

The V gene is TRBV18, the J gene TRBJ1-5; TRBD1 matches 8 bases. CDR3 size: 15 residues. Germline V gene sequence: CDR1 KGHSH, CDR2 LQKENI. With V trimmed by 6 bases and J by 1 base, 5 bases remained unmatched. CDR3 coding DNA: TGTGCCAGCTCGCCGACAGGGGACAGCAATCAGCCCCAGCATTTT. Translation gives CASSPTGDSNQPQHF.

This clone has just one count. The chain couples TRBV7-9 to TRBJ2-2, with unresolved D. V lost 7 bases and J 1 base, leaving 7 bases between the germline ends. The V gene's germline CDR1 is SEHNR and CDR2 FQNEAQ (reference sequence). The CDR3 covers 13 residues. CDR3 nucleotide sequence: TGTGCCAGCAACACGATGAACACCGGGGAGCTGTTTTTT. Translated, it gives CASNTMNTGELFF.

The rearrangement links TRBV11-3 to TRBJ2-1; D is unresolved. The CDR3 is 15 amino acids. V dropped 3 bases and J dropped 1 base, with 10 bases sitting between them. CDR1 SGHNT and CDR2 YENEEA come from the germline V gene. The DNA for the CDR3 is TGTGCCAGCAGCTTTGGCGGAGTATCCTACAATGAGCAGTTCTTC. This gives the protein CASSFGGVSYNEQFF.

This clone came up a few times. J is TRBJ1-1 and V is TRBV4-1, with no clear D. Germline-derived CDR1 and CDR2 are MGHRA and YSYEKL. The CDR3 has 13 amino acids. Trimming took 4 bases from V and 0 from J, leaving 6 bases between them. DNA for the CDR3: TGCGCCAGCAGCCTGAGCTTGAACACTGAAGCTTTCTTT. Amino acid sequence: CASSLSLNTEAFF.

V is TRBV19 and J is TRBJ1-6, with 9 positions matching TRBD1. This CDR3 is built from 16 residues. The J segment lost 13 bases and the V segment lost 0 bases, leaving 10 bases of the junction unmatched. Germline V CDR1 and CDR2: LNHDA, SQIVND (reference sequence). CDR3 DNA sequence: TGTGCCAGTAGTATAGATCTACGGACACAGGGGGCCCCCCTCCACTTT. Translated: CASSIDLRTQGAPLHF.

The chain uses TRBV7-9 and TRBJ2-2; D perhaps matches TRBD2 (6 bases). The germline V and J ends were trimmed by 11 bases and 6 bases, with 19 bases remaining between them. Germline CDR1 SEHNR, CDR2 FQNEAQ (reference sequence). This CDR3 comprises 14 residues. For the CDR3, the DNA is TGTGCCGGGATCCTGGCGGGGCGGGCCGGGGAGCTGTTTTTT. Its translation: CAGILAGRAGELFF. The full variable domain, with the rest looked up from reference TRBV7-9 and TRBJ2-2, is DTGVSQNPRHKITKRGQNVTFRCDPISEHNRLYWYRQTLGQGPEFLTYFQNEAQLEKSRLLSDRFSAERPKGSFSTLEIQRTEQGDSAMYLCAGILAGRAGELFFGEGSRLTVL.

The chain is built from TRBV5-6 and TRBJ1-2, with D maybe TRBD1 (5 bases). Trimming cost V 4 bases and J 8 bases, with 15 bases left between them. From germline, CDR1 is SGHDT and CDR2 YYEEEE. The CDR3 consists of 13 residues. For the CDR3, the DNA is TGTGCCAGCAGCCCCTCCCCCCAGGGAGGCTACACCTTC. Translation: CASSPSPQGGYTF. Full variable domain (rest looked up from reference TRBV5-6 and TRBJ1-2): DAGVTQSPTHLIKTRGQQVTLRCSPKSGHDTVSWYQQALGQGPQFIFQYYEEEERQRGNFPDRFSGHQFPNYSSELNVNALLLGDSALYLCASSPSPQGGYTFGSGTRLTVV.

The chain couples TRBV7-9 to TRBJ2-1, with TRBD1 identical over 8 bases. Germline V gives CDR1 SEHNR, CDR2 FQNEAQ (reference sequence). CDR3 length: 18 residues. Trimming cost V 1 base and J 3 bases; bases outside gene matches: 11. The CDR3 DNA reads TGTGCCAGCAGCTTAGATCGCGACAGGGGTCCGTACTACAATGAGCAGTTCTTC. Its protein product is CASSLDRDRGPYYNEQFF.

This clone appeared a few times. The chain uses TRBV4-2 and TRBJ2-1; D is uncertain. V was shortened by 1 base and J by 8 bases, with 15 bases between the two germline ends. CDR3 length: 15 residues. Germline V gene sequence: CDR1 LGHNA, CDR2 YNFKEQ. The DNA for the CDR3 is TGTGCCAGCAGCCAAGTAACCGTCTCATCCCATGAGCAGTTCTTC. Amino acids: CASSQVTVSSHEQFF.

This clone was counted a single time. The rearrangement links TRBV6-5 to TRBJ1-4, with TRBD1 matching over 7 bases. This CDR3 is built from 16 residues. CDR1 is MNHEY, CDR2 SVGAGI, per germline. J lost 5 bases, V lost 4 bases, and 10 bases had no gene match. In DNA, the CDR3 is TGTGCCAGCAGTTTTTTAGGGGGCGTGGAGAATGAAAAACTGTTTTTT. Its translation: CASSFLGGVENEKLFF.

The chain employs TRBV5-1 and TRBJ2-3; TRBD1 is a possible D gene (5 bases). The CDR3 extends over 14 amino acids. Deletions cut 4 bases from V and 0 bases from J, with 9 bases between. Germline loops: CDR1 SGHRS, CDR2 YFSETQ. The CDR3 DNA follows: TGCGCCAGCAGCGGGGCGACTAGCACAGATACGCAGTATTTT. This codes for CASSGATSTDTQYF.

The J gene is TRBJ1-1, the V gene TRBV18; weak D call: TRBD1 (5 bases). V was pared by 3 bases and J by 1 base, with 12 bases between. The CDR3 has 15 amino acids. Germline V gene data show CDR1 as KGHSH and CDR2 as LQKENI. CDR3 nucleotides: TGTGCCAGCTCACCCGCGGGACGCCAGAACACTGAAGCTTTCTTT. This gives the protein CASSPAGRQNTEAFF.

The rearrangement links TRBV5-1 to TRBJ2-7; D is perhaps TRBD1 (6 bases). Germline CDR1 is SGHRS and CDR2 is YFSETQ. The V gene lost 4 bases and the J gene lost 2 bases, with 13 bases spanning the gap. The CDR3 extends over 14 amino acids. The CDR3 protein is CASSGDGQPYEQYF. The CDR3 DNA sequence: TGCGCCAGCAGCGGGGACGGACAGCCCTACGAGCAGTACTTC.

This clone was detected once. This chain links TRBV18 with TRBJ1-3; TRBD1 is a possible D gene (5 bases). From germline, CDR1 is KGHSH and CDR2 LQKENI. The CDR3 consists of 16 residues. The ends were cut back, 6 bases at V and 2 bases at J, with 17 bases in the middle. CDR3 loop: CASSSNQGGPGNTIYF. DNA for the CDR3: TGTGCCAGCTCTTCCAACCAGGGAGGACCTGGAAACACCATATATTTT.

This rearrangement joins TRBV28 to TRBJ2-2; no definite D call. The germline V gene encodes CDR1 MDHEN and CDR2 SYDVKM. The CDR3 contains 14 residues. V gave up 6 bases and J gave up 5 bases, with 13 bases separating them. In DNA, the CDR3 is TGTGCCAGCAGGCCGGGCTCGAGTACCGGGGAGCTGTTTTTT. Its translation is CASRPGSSTGELFF.

DNA of the CDR3: TGTGCCAGCAGCTTGGGCCTCTGGGACAGGGGGTTACCTAACTATGGCTACACCTTC. Protein sequence: CASSLGLWDRGLPNYGYTF. The chain uses TRBV11-3 and TRBJ1-2, with 11 bases fitting TRBD1. The V gene end was trimmed by 3 bases and the J gene end by 0 bases; junction bases not matched to a gene: 12. This CDR3 has 19 residues. Germline CDR1 is SGHNT and CDR2 is YENEEA. Supplemented by reference TRBV11-3 and TRBJ1-2, the full variable domain reads EAGVVQSPRYKIIEKKQPVAFWCNPISGHNTLYWYLQNLGQGPELLIRYENEEAVDDSQLPKDRFSAERLKGVDSTLKIQPAELGDSAVYLCASSLGLWDRGLPNYGYTFGSGTRLTVV.

The chain combines TRBV19 with TRBJ1-1; D might be TRBD1 (6 bases). This CDR3 contains 17 residues. Trimming removed 6 bases at V and 3 bases at J, with 23 bases between. The germline gives CDR1 LNHDA, CDR2 SQIVND (reference sequence). The CDR3 loop reads CASSPFRGARGDTEAFF. In nucleotides, the CDR3 is TGTGCCAGTAGCCCTTTCCGGGGGGCCCGGGGAGACACTGAAGCTTTCTTT.

V is TRBV30 and J is TRBJ1-3; no reliable D call. The V end lost 2 bases, the J end lost 1 base, and 3 bases lay between the germline ends. This CDR3 has 12 amino acids. From germline, CDR1 is GTSNPN and CDR2 SVGIG (reference sequence). CDR3 sequence reads: CAWSSSGNTIYF. DNA of the CDR3: TGTGCCTGGAGTTCGTCTGGAAACACCATATATTTT.

The chain uses TRBV28 and TRBJ1-5, with 8 bases identical to TRBD1. V lost 4 bases, J lost 0 bases, and 8 bases stayed unmatched. Germline CDR1 is MDHEN and CDR2 is SYDVKM. This CDR3 has 17 residues. CDR3 protein: CASSSTGTGNSNQPQHF. Written as DNA, the CDR3 is TGTGCCAGCAGTTCGACCGGGACAGGTAATAGCAATCAGCCCCAGCATTTT.